This T cell receptor beta chain was found in a study of T cells in pancreatic ductal adenocarcinoma (dated by TCRdb to 2016 to 2017). As for the study more broadly: Seeking insight into the adaptive T-cell response that arises naturally, the researchers examined how many CD8+ T cells infiltrated tumors of resected pancreatic ductal adenocarcinoma, where they sat, and what features they had, alongside the same properties of suppressive cells.

Note on this clone: The target of this receptor is not known. No much larger clonotype is one base removed from it; base qualities were not supplied.

V loses 5 bases of germline sequence and J loses 0 bases, and the interval between the two ends is 11 bases. Taken from cysteine to phenylalanine, the CDR3 has 16 residues. CDR3 DNA only is kept here, 48 bases in frame from base 1. CDR1 and CDR2 are drawn from the germline V gene: SGHAT, FQNNGV. TCR beta CDR3 regions were amplified from genomic DNA using the immunoSEQ hsTCRB kit. An Illumina HiSeq system was used for high-throughput TRB CDR3 sequencing. The authors' analysis ran thus. Sequencing reads were analyzed with the immunoSEQ software, and nonproductive sequences with premature stops or frame-shifts were excluded. To calculate repertoire clonality, Shannon entropy was normalized by log2 of the number of unique productive sequences, and that value was subtracted from one. TCRdb carries this immuneACCESS record with in-frame sequences only. Its versions omit some clonotypes, under half of them owing to an unresolved V gene in the studies checked, with the rest unexplained. V and J calls and clone size are copied from that table; D and trimming were computed from the DNA. The sample contains approximately 16,000 clones, around 90% of them found a single time. 15% to 20% of the sample belongs to the ten largest clones.

Points the paper makes about the study in general: There was no significant difference in T-cell clonality between tumor and blood, where mean clonality was roughly 0.11 for tumors and just over 0.07 for blood. Compared with tumor samples, blood samples had more total productive templates and around 8-fold more unique clonotypes. Because most pancreatic cancer patients present with inoperable disease, the resected cohort was biased toward the minority with early-stage disease. Because tumors are enriched in CD45RO+ effector T cells rather than naive T cells, which biases toward lower diversity, comparisons of clonality between tumor and blood may be biased.

Pancreatic ductal adenocarcinoma patients who had undergone surgery without neoadjuvant therapy were selected. Peripheral blood was collected in heparin tubes, and PBMCs were then isolated from the blood with a histopaque density gradient and cryopreserved in around 9.2% DMSO. Using the DNeasy Blood and Tissue Kit with Proteinase K and RNase treatment, genomic DNA was extracted from over five PBMC and 9 flash-frozen tumor specimens. The rearrangement joined TRBV11-2 to TRBJ2-6, with the D gene too uncertain to name. The sequence was obtained from a human donor with pancreatic ductal adenocarcinoma. Sequenced input: PBMCs. The CDR3 protein sequence reads: CASSPTSHSGANVLTF. The DNA sequence is TGTGCCAGCAGCCCAACCTCCCACTCTGGGGCCAACGTCCTGACTTTC. Where the CDR3 stops, the reference TRBV11-2 and TRBJ2-6 genes take over; the full variable domain is EAGVAQSPRYKIIEKRQSVAFWCNPISGHATLYWYQQILGQGPKLLIQFQNNGVVDDSQLPKDRFSAERLKGVDSTLKIQPAKLEDSAVYLCASSPTSHSGANVLTFGAGSRLTVL.